This TCR beta chain was recorded in a study of blood T cell repertoires in COVID-19. The CDR3 loop spans 20 amino acids. Germline V gene data show CDR1 as LGHDT and CDR2 as YNNKEL (reference sequence). Trimming removed 1 base from V and 5 bases from J, with 27 bases in between. Some clones are missing from TCRdb's copy, which holds only in-frame ones; the method was immunoSEQ multiplex PCR. The sample holds 110,000 to 150,000 clones, approximately 88% seen once. This receptor was identified in a man between 65 and 79 years old with acute or convalescent COVID-19. The sample comprised peripheral blood. The chain couples TRBV3-1 (or the pseudogene TRBV3-2) to TRBJ2-1, with a possible D match to TRBD2 (5 bases). The DNA of the CDR3 is TGTGCCAGCAGCCAAGCACGGCCCGGACTGAAAGGGATAGGTGACAATGAGCAGTTCTTC. Amino acids: CASSQARPGLKGIGDNEQFF.